The rows below give T cell receptor beta chains drawn from one sample of a study of blood T cell repertoires in COVID-19. The repertoire was sequenced with immunoSEQ multiplex PCR; TCRdb's copy has only in-frame clones and lacks some. The data contain roughly 100,000 clones, approximately 90% of them singletons. Sequencing was done on a sample of peripheral blood. All receptors derive from a man in his forties or fifties in a cohort sampled during active COVID-19. Each CDR3 is given with its conserved first and last residue. A D gene is named only where the DNA matches it firmly. Size tells how often a clone was seen (once, few, many) or the class of an expanded clone, and some rows leave it out.

V gene,J gene,D gene,clone size,CDR3 protein,CDR3 DNA
TRBV24-1,TRBJ2-2,NA,NA,CATSDPSGTGELFF,TGTGCCACCAGTGACCCCTCGGGCACCGGGGAGCTGTTTTTT
TRBV2,TRBJ2-2,TRBD2,NA,CASNTGGRVTGELFF,TGTGCCAGCAATACGGGGGGGCGAGTCACCGGGGAGCTGTTTTTT
TRBV6-5,TRBJ2-1,NA,NA,CASSYSSAGKVEQFF,TGTGCCAGCAGTTACTCGAGTGCAGGGAAAGTTGAGCAGTTCTTC
TRBV6-6,TRBJ1-5,TRBD1,NA,CASSYSRDRGQQPQHF,TGTGCCAGCAGTTACTCGAGGGACAGGGGGCAGCAGCCCCAGCATTTT
TRBV3-1/TRBV3-2,TRBJ2-5,TRBD2,NA,CASSQFGTSGGTKETQYF,TGTGCCAGCAGCCAATTTGGGACTAGCGGGGGGACCAAAGAGACCCAGTACTTC
TRBV6-2/TRBV6-3,TRBJ2-7,TRBD1,NA,CASSRSPGQGVSYEQYF,TGTGCCAGCAGCAGGAGTCCCGGACAGGGGGTTTCGTACGAGCAGTACTTC
TRBV7-2,TRBJ2-7,TRBD2,NA,CASSLVLAGDEQYF,TGTGCCAGCAGCTTAGTACTAGCGGGGGATGAGCAGTACTTC
TRBV4-3,TRBJ2-3,TRBD2,NA,CASSRRTSGTDTQYF,TGCGCCAGCAGCCGGAGGACTAGCGGCACAGATACGCAGTATTTT
TRBV19,TRBJ1-6,NA,NA,CASSPQADSPLHF,TGTGCCAGTAGTCCCCAGGCTGATTCACCCCTCCACTTT
TRBV6-5,TRBJ1-2,NA,once,CASSTAGTIFYGYTF,TGTGCCAGCAGTACAGCGGGGACGATCTTCTATGGCTACACCTTC
TRBV2,TRBJ1-6,NA,NA,CASSSILQGNNSPLHF,TGTGCCAGCAGTTCTATCCTGCAGGGAAATAATTCACCCCTCCACTTT
TRBV7-2,TRBJ1-6,NA,NA,CASSFFSAETPLHF,TGTGCCAGCAGCTTTTTCTCGGCGGAGACACCCCTCCACTTT
TRBV28,TRBJ2-2,NA,once,CASSLRGLLTGELFF,TGTGCCAGCAGTTTAAGGGGACTGCTAACCGGGGAGCTGTTTTTT
TRBV7-9,TRBJ1-4,NA,NA,CASNPLGGGNEKLFF,TGTGCCAGCAACCCGCTGGGGGGGGGAAATGAAAAACTGTTTTTT
TRBV5-5,TRBJ1-2,NA,NA,CASSIAGALLLPYGYTF,TGTGCCAGCAGCATAGCGGGGGCGCTTTTATTGCCCTATGGCTACACCTTC
TRBV5-4,TRBJ1-2,NA,NA,CASSLDRANYGYTF,TGTGCCAGCAGCTTGGACAGAGCTAACTATGGCTACACCTTC
TRBV27,TRBJ2-2,NA,few,CASNTGRVNTGELFF,TGTGCCAGCAACACAGGAAGAGTAAACACCGGGGAGCTGTTTTTT
TRBV24-1,TRBJ2-1,NA,many,CATSEGGGSPSYNEQFF,TGTGCCACCAGTGAGGGGGGAGGTTCTCCCTCCTACAATGAGCAGTTCTTC
TRBV5-6,TRBJ2-1,NA,NA,CASSRPGTRNEQFF,TGTGCCAGCAGCCGACCGGGGACAAGGAATGAGCAGTTCTTC
TRBV4-2,TRBJ1-5,NA,NA,CASSQVPQNQPQHF,TGTGCCAGCAGCCAAGTCCCCCAAAATCAGCCCCAGCATTTT
TRBV10-2,TRBJ1-1,TRBD1,NA,CASSDPGQGVFVAEAFF,TGCGCCAGCAGTGACCCGGGACAGGGGGTGTTTGTGGCTGAAGCTTTCTTT
TRBV3-1/TRBV3-2,TRBJ1-6,NA,NA,CASSQGRWTKTYNSPLHF,TGTGCCAGCAGCCAAGGACGCTGGACTAAAACCTATAATTCACCCCTCCACTTT
TRBV16,TRBJ1-3,NA,NA,CASSQFEPGNTIYF,TGTGCCAGCAGCCAATTTGAGCCTGGAAACACCATATATTTT
TRBV6-6,TRBJ1-5,TRBD1,NA,CASSYPGQANQPQHF,TGTGCCAGCAGTTACCCGGGACAGGCTAATCAGCCCCAGCATTTT
TRBV5-5,TRBJ1-2,NA,NA,CASSPTPDRSGGYTF,TGTGCCAGCAGCCCGACGCCTGACAGGTCAGGAGGCTACACCTTC
TRBV5-6,TRBJ2-1,NA,NA,CASSLEGGFTYNEQFF,TGTGCCAGCAGCTTGGAGGGGGGGTTCACCTACAATGAGCAGTTCTTC
TRBV3-1/TRBV3-2,TRBJ2-2,NA,NA,CASSQVGGSTGELFF,TGTGCCAGCAGTCAGGTCGGGGGTTCCACCGGGGAGCTGTTTTTT
TRBV28,TRBJ1-2,NA,once,CASSFPPGVNYGYTF,TGTGCCAGCAGTTTCCCACCCGGTGTTAACTATGGCTACACCTTC
TRBV3-1/TRBV3-2,TRBJ2-1,TRBD2,NA,CASSQDFLLAVGNEQFF,TGTGCCAGCAGCCAAGATTTTTTACTAGCGGTGGGGAATGAGCAGTTCTTC
TRBV18,TRBJ1-5,TRBD1,NA,CASSPEDRGSVGNQPQHF,TGTGCCAGCTCACCAGAAGACAGGGGAAGTGTTGGCAATCAGCCCCAGCATTTT
TRBV18,TRBJ1-3,NA,NA,CASSLPGSGNTIYF,TGTGCCAGCTCGCTGCCCGGGTCCGGAAACACCATATATTTT
TRBV6-1,TRBJ2-2,NA,NA,CASSDRGGRGTGELFF,TGTGCCAGCAGTGACCGCGGAGGGCGAGGCACCGGGGAGCTGTTTTTT
TRBV7-2,TRBJ1-3,NA,NA,CASSLSESSGNTIYF,TGTGCCAGCAGCTTATCGGAGAGCTCTGGAAACACCATATATTTT
TRBV19,TRBJ2-7,NA,NA,CASSILAGQGGYEQYF,TGTGCCAGTAGTATTCTCGCAGGACAAGGGGGCTACGAGCAGTACTTC
TRBV7-4,TRBJ1-4,NA,NA,CASSLAEPATNEKLFF,TGTGCCAGCAGCTTAGCGGAGCCCGCAACTAATGAAAAACTGTTTTTT
TRBV6-1,TRBJ2-1,TRBD2,NA,CASSGLAGADYNEQFF,TGTGCCAGCAGTGGTTTAGCGGGGGCCGATTACAATGAGCAGTTCTTC
TRBV6-2/TRBV6-3,TRBJ1-5,TRBD1,once,CASSPRWGQVVSNQPQHF,TGTGCCAGCAGCCCGAGGTGGGGACAGGTGGTTAGCAATCAGCCCCAGCATTTT
TRBV7-9,TRBJ1-1,TRBD1,NA,CASSWSGGNTEAFF,TGTGCCAGCAGCTGGTCAGGGGGAAACACTGAAGCTTTCTTT
TRBV6-5,TRBJ2-7,TRBD1,NA,CASRGQGSYEQYF,TGTGCCAGCAGGGGACAGGGGAGCTACGAGCAGTACTTC
TRBV4-2,TRBJ1-3,TRBD1,NA,CASSQLTGGGNTIYF,TGTGCCAGCAGCCAGCTGACAGGGGGTGGAAACACCATATATTTT
TRBV19,TRBJ1-6,NA,NA,CASSREQGSNSPLHF,TGTGCCAGTAGTCGCGAACAGGGTAGCAATTCACCCCTCCACTTT
TRBV5-6,TRBJ1-5,NA,NA,CASSTYSNQPQHF,TGTGCCAGCAGCACTTATAGCAATCAGCCCCAGCATTTT
TRBV28,TRBJ2-4,TRBD2,NA,CASSINPGLAGANIQYF,TGTGCCAGCAGTATCAACCCGGGACTAGCGGGGGCAAACATTCAGTACTTC
TRBV19,TRBJ1-1,TRBD1,NA,CASSITGGEAFF,TGTGCCAGTAGTATTACAGGGGGTGAAGCTTTCTTT
TRBV19,TRBJ1-5,TRBD1,NA,CASSEPGQGNNQPQHF,TGTGCCAGTAGCGAGCCCGGACAGGGGAACAATCAGCCCCAGCATTTT
TRBV5-1,TRBJ2-3,NA,NA,CASRRRGSSTDTQYF,TGCGCCAGCCGTCGCCGGGGATCTAGCACAGATACGCAGTATTTT
TRBV3-1/TRBV3-2,TRBJ1-1,TRBD1,NA,CASSQLGQGMNSNTEAFF,TGTGCCAGCAGCCAACTGGGACAGGGGATGAATTCGAACACTGAAGCTTTCTTT
TRBV6-4,TRBJ1-2,TRBD1,NA,CASNPGQPMLNYGYTF,TGTGCCAGCAATCCGGGACAGCCAATGCTGAACTATGGCTACACCTTC
TRBV6-5,TRBJ2-3,NA,NA,CASSYSGSGDTQYF,TGTGCCAGCAGTTACTCGGGTTCAGGAGATACGCAGTATTTT
TRBV3-1/TRBV3-2,TRBJ2-5,TRBD2,NA,CASSQWTSGGETQYF,TGTGCCAGCAGCCAATGGACTAGCGGGGGTGAGACCCAGTACTTC
TRBV24-1,TRBJ1-1,TRBD1,NA,CATSDAGTGEGNTEAFF,TGTGCCACCAGTGATGCCGGGACAGGGGAAGGGAACACTGAAGCTTTCTTT
TRBV11-2,TRBJ2-5,TRBD2,NA,CASSIQRGSKETQYF,TGTGCCAGCAGCATACAGCGGGGGAGTAAAGAGACCCAGTACTTC
TRBV19,TRBJ1-3,NA,NA,CASNGGSTSSGNTIYF,TGTGCCAGTAATGGAGGGTCGACGAGCTCTGGAAACACCATATATTTT
TRBV27,TRBJ2-7,NA,NA,CASSLGGSYEQYF,TGTGCCAGCAGTTTAGGCGGCTCCTACGAGCAGTACTTC
TRBV13,TRBJ2-3,NA,NA,CASSLDAGYYTDTQYF,TGTGCCAGCAGCTTAGATGCAGGGTATTACACAGATACGCAGTATTTT